The rows below give T cell receptor beta chains drawn from one sample of a study of human T cells and chemical hapten exposure. TCRdb reprocessed the RACE reads with MiXCR, giving one entry per CDR3 protein. Of 50,000 to 80,000 distinct CDR3 sequences in the sample, roughly 9.6% are singletons; the top ten hold approximately 2.4%. The sequenced sample was whole blood, obtained in connection with sensitization to the hapten diphenylcyclopropenone (DPC). The receptors stem from a woman under 40 with alopecia areata. Some clones in this sample may be carry-over from other donors' samples. CDR3s include the opening cysteine and the closing phenylalanine or tryptophan. D genes are given only for firm matches. Expanded clones get a size class; other rows say once, few or many, or leave the size out.

CDR3 length	V gene	D gene	J gene	clone size	CDR3 DNA	CDR3 protein
15	TRBV6-1	-	TRBJ2-3	-	TGTGCCAGCAGGGAACCGGGACCCCCTAATCAAATGCAGTATTTT	CASREPGPPNQMQYF
13	TRBV10-3	TRBD1	TRBJ1-6	few	TGTGCCACCCGACAGGGCTCTAATTCACCCCTCCACTTT	CATRQGSNSPLHF
17	TRBV9	TRBD1	TRBJ2-2	many	TGTGCCAGCAGCCCGGGACAGCAGGGATATCTCACCGGGGAGCTGTTTTTT	CASSPGQQGYLTGELFF
19	TRBV28	-	TRBJ2-7	-	TGTGCCAGCAGTTTATACGGGATCTTGAGGGTGCCCAACACCTACGAGCAGTACTTC	CASSLYGILRVPNTYEQYF
18	TRBV5-1	TRBD2	TRBJ2-5	once	TGCGCCAGCAGCTTGGGGCTAGCGGGGACACCTTCCCAAGAGACCCAGTACTTC	CASSLGLAGTPSQETQYF
17	TRBV5-4	TRBD1	TRBJ2-4	many	TGTGCCAGCAGCTCCTATCTCAGGGGGCAAGCCAAAAACATTCAGTACTTC	CASSSYLRGQAKNIQYF
16	TRBV27	-	TRBJ2-2	few	TGTGCCAGCAGTTTAATCGTCCTAGGTTTTGCCGGGGAGCTGTTTTTT	CASSLIVLGFAGELFF
14	TRBV7-6	TRBD1	TRBJ1-4	few	TGTGCCAGCAGCCCCGACAGGGGTGGGGAAAAACTGTTTTTT	CASSPDRGGEKLFF
14	TRBV12-3/TRBV12-4	TRBD1	TRBJ2-7	many	TGTGCCAGCAGTTTCGGGACAGGGTCGCCCGAGCAGTACTTC	CASSFGTGSPEQYF
18	TRBV10-3	TRBD1	TRBJ2-7	few	TGTGCCATCAGTGAGTCGATGGGACCGGGACAGGGTCCCTACGAGCAGTACTTC	CAISESMGPGQGPYEQYF
15	TRBV12-3/TRBV12-4	-	TRBJ1-4	many	TGTGCCAGCAGTTTACCCCCAGGGTTCCATGAAAAACTGTTTTTT	CASSLPPGFHEKLFF
14	TRBV5-1	TRBD1	TRBJ2-7	few	TGCGCCAGCAGCTTGGGGGACAGCTTCTACGAGCAGTACTTC	CASSLGDSFYEQYF
14	TRBV3-1	TRBD1	TRBJ1-6	many	TGTGCCAGCAGCCAGGGACAGGGGTATTCACCCCTCCACTTT	CASSQGQGYSPLHF
15	TRBV7-9	-	TRBJ2-3	once	TGTGCCAGCAGCCGGATAGCCAGACCAGTAGATACGCAGTATTTT	CASSRIARPVDTQYF
16	TRBV28	TRBD1	TRBJ2-7	few	TGTGCCAGCAGTTCTCTTCGGGGACAGGGGTCCTACGAGCAGTACTTC	CASSSLRGQGSYEQYF
15	TRBV29-1	TRBD1	TRBJ2-5	few	TGCAGCGTTGAAGGATACAGGGGGCTACTGGAGACCCAGTACTTC	CSVEGYRGLLETQYF
13	TRBV3-1	-	TRBJ1-5	few	TGTGCCAGCAGCCAAGAGTGGGATCAGCCCCAGCATTTT	CASSQEWDQPQHF
15	TRBV15	TRBD1	TRBJ1-1	few	TGTGCCATCGCACCCTCACAGGGGCTGGGCGCTGAAGCTTTCTTT	CAIAPSQGLGAEAFF
12	TRBV4-1	TRBD1	TRBJ2-1	-	TGCGCCAGCAGCCCGTCCAGACAGGGTCTTTTCTTC	CASSPSRQGLFF
13	TRBV11-2	-	TRBJ1-1	many	TGTGCCAGCACCGCGACGGACTTGGCTGAAGCTTTCTTT	CASTATDLAEAFF
14	TRBV28	TRBD1	TRBJ2-7	many	TGTGCCAGCAGTATACAGGGGCTTAGGTACGAGCAGTACTTC	CASSIQGLRYEQYF
15	TRBV5-6	TRBD1	TRBJ2-2	few	TGTGCCAGCAGCTTGGGACAGGGGTACACCGGGGAGCTGTTTTTT	CASSLGQGYTGELFF
16	TRBV7-2	-	TRBJ1-6	many	TGTGCCAGCAGCTTAGCCGGGGTTCAGTATAATTCACCCCTCCACTTT	CASSLAGVQYNSPLHF
15	TRBV12-3/TRBV12-4	TRBD1	TRBJ1-3	-	TGTGCCAGCAGAAAGGGACAGAGGCCGGGAAACACCATATATTTT	CASRKGQRPGNTIYF
13	TRBV20-1	TRBD2	TRBJ2-1	few	TGCAGTGTCCCGGGACTAGCGCCAAATGAGCAGTTCTTC	CSVPGLAPNEQFF
15	TRBV20-1	-	TRBJ2-3	few	TGCAGTGCCCCCCCACTAGCTGCTGGGTGGGGTACGCAGTATTTT	CSAPPLAAGWGTQYF
15	TRBV28	-	TRBJ1-3	-	TGTGCCAGCAGTTTGGCAGCGACAAACGAAAACACCATATATTTT	CASSLAATNENTIYF
11	TRBV11-2	-	TRBJ2-7	-	TGTGCCAGCAGCTACGCCTACGAGCAGTACTTC	CASSYAYEQYF
19	TRBV4-2	TRBD2	TRBJ2-2	-	TGTGCCAGCAGCCAAGACTGGGGTATGACTAGCGGGGTCACCGGGGAGCTGTTTTTT	CASSQDWGMTSGVTGELFF
16	TRBV7-9	-	TRBJ1-4	-	TGTGCCAGCAGCTTAGTTTCGCCGGGAGCTAATGAAAAACTGTTTTTT	CASSLVSPGANEKLFF
13	TRBV5-1	-	TRBJ2-7	-	TGCGCCAGCAGCGCGGGACAAGCCTACGAGCAGTACTTC	CASSAGQAYEQYF
13	TRBV7-2	-	TRBJ2-2	few	TGTGCCAGCAGCGCTCTGAACACCGGGGAGCTGTTTTTT	CASSALNTGELFF
16	TRBV6-5	TRBD1	TRBJ1-1	-	TGTGCCAGCAGCCATAAAACCGGGACAGCGAACACTGAAGCTTTCTTT	CASSHKTGTANTEAFF
14	TRBV6-2/TRBV6-3	TRBD2	TRBJ2-7	few	TGTGCCAGCAACCCCCGGGGGGGAACCTACGAGCAGTACTTC	CASNPRGGTYEQYF
14	TRBV18	-	TRBJ2-5	few	TGTGCCAGCTCACCAGGAAACAGGGAAGAGACCCAGTACTTC	CASSPGNREETQYF
14	TRBV5-6	-	TRBJ1-1	few	TGTGCCAGCAGCTTGCTCTGGGGCTTTGGAGAAGCTTTCTTT	CASSLLWGFGEAFF
15	TRBV13	-	TRBJ2-4	-	TGTGCCAGCAGCTTAAGAACCACCTTTAAAAACATTCAGTACTTC	CASSLRTTFKNIQYF
13	TRBV18	-	TRBJ1-5	few	TGTGCCAGCTCAATGACAAGCGATCAGCCCCAGCATTTT	CASSMTSDQPQHF
15	TRBV5-1	TRBD1	TRBJ2-2	-	TGCGCCAGCAGCTTGGCCACAGGGGATACCGGGGAGCTGTTTTTT	CASSLATGDTGELFF
18	TRBV4-3	-	TRBJ1-2	-	TGCGCCAGCAGCCAATCGACAGCCCTTTATGTGCCCTCTCATGGCTACACCTTC	CASSQSTALYVPSHGYTF
14	TRBV28	-	TRBJ2-3	many	TGTGCCAGCAGTTCTACTCCCGGCCGGGGTACGCAGTATTTT	CASSSTPGRGTQYF
14	TRBV6-5	TRBD2	TRBJ2-1	few	TGTGCCAGCAAACCGGGACTAGCGAACAATGAGCAGTTCTTC	CASKPGLANNEQFF
15	TRBV11-3	TRBD1	TRBJ2-1	-	TGTGCCAGCAAACGGACAGGGGTGTTAGTCAATGAGCAGTTCTTC	CASKRTGVLVNEQFF
15	TRBV2	-	TRBJ2-3	-	TGTGCCAGCAGCGCCCCTCGTGGGTTCACAGATACGCAGTATTTT	CASSAPRGFTDTQYF
15	TRBV9	-	TRBJ1-3	many	TGTGCCAGCAGCGTAGGTCAGGGAGCGGGAAACACCATATATTTT	CASSVGQGAGNTIYF
14	TRBV7-9	-	TRBJ2-5	few	TGTGCCAGCAGCTTAAGGGGGTACCAAGAGACCCAGTACTTC	CASSLRGYQETQYF
16	TRBV28	TRBD2	TRBJ2-3	-	TGTGCCAGCAGCCCCCCGGCGGGGGGGCATTCAGATACGCAGTATTTT	CASSPPAGGHSDTQYF